This T cell receptor beta chain was captured in a study of regulatory T cells in long-lasting Graves disease. Construction of the TCR beta libraries employed iRepertoire HTBI primers in conjunction with Arm-PCR of CDR3 regions. TCRdb reprocessed the multiplex PCR reads with MiXCR, giving one entry per CDR3 protein. The table lists around 420,000 distinct CDR3 sequences, roughly 15% of them singletons. This CDR3 is built from 14 residues. V dropped 5 bases and J dropped 4; count of bases not matched to a gene: 4. In germline, CDR1 is SGHAT, CDR2 FQNNGV. Regarding time point: newly diagnosed GD, antithyroid drugs for less than 3 months. Making the TCR library involved RNA that had been extracted from PBMCs. This clonotype was seen many times. These data were also filed under a second study, of T cells in Graves' hyperthyroidism and ophthalmopathy. That report notes: Patients were excluded because of uncontrolled infection, other autoimmune disease, pregnancy or lactation.

The sequencing used peripheral blood mononuclear cells (PBMCs), collected at new diagnosis, from a patient treated with antithyroid drugs. The sequence derives from a woman aged 35 to 49 with Graves disease. V is TRBV11-2 and J is TRBJ2-2; 7 bases match TRBD1. The CDR3 here is CASSRQGVTGELFF. CDR3 DNA sequence: TGTGCCAGCAGCCGACAGGGTGTCACCGGGGAGCTGTTTTTT.